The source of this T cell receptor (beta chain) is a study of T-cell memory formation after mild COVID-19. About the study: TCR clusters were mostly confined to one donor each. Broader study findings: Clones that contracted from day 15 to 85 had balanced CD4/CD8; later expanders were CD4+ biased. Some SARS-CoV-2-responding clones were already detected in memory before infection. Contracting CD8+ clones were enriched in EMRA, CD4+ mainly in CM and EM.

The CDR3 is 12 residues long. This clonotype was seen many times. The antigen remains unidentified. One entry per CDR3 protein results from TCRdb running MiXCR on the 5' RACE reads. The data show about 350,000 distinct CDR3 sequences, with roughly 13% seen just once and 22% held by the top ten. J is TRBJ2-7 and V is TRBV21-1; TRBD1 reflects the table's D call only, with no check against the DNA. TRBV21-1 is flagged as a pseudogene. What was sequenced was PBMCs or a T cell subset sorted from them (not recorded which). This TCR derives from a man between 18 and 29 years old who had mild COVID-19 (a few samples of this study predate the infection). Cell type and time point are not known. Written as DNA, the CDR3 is TGTGCCAGCAGCAAGACAGGGAACGAGCAGTACGTC. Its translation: CASSKTGNEQYV.